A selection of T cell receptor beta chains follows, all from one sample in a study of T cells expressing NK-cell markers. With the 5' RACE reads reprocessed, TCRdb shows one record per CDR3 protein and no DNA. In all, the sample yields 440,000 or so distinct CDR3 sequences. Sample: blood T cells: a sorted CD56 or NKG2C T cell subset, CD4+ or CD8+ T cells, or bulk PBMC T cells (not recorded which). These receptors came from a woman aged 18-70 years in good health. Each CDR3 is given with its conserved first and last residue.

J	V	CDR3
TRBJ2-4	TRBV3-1	CASSRTPRGANIQYF
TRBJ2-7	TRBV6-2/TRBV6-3	CATHLRDPYEQYF
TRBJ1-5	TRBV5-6	CASSLRHSWQAQHF
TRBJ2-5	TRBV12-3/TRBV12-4	CASSTLAGGLETQYF
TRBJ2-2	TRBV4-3	CASSQPSRSGTGELFF
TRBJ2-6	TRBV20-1	CSARTPFGVLTF
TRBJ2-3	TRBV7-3	CASSLGGGSAPSDTQYF
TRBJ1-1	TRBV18	CASSLQRRGRDDTEAFF
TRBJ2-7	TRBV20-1	CSARLAGTYEQYF
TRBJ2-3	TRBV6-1	CASSPDWTTDTQYF
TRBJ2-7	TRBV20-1	CSAPRLGSYEQYF
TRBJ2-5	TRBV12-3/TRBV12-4	CASSLGQGVWKTQYF
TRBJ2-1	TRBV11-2	CASSSRSLPNNEQFF
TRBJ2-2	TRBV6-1	CASREGHGKTGELFF
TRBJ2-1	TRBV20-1	CSVGASGYNEQFF
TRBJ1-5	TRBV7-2	CASSLAGSRNQPQHF
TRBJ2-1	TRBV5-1	CASSEDDRGNYNEQFF
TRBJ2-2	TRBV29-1	CSVDSGWTGELFF
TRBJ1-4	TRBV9	CASSGMGGTNEKLFF
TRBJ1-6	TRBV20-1	CSARVTGTENSPLHF
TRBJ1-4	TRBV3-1	CASSQDGAIGGIWSEKLFF
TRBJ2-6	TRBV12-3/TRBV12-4	CASGRVLSGANVLTF
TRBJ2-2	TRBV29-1	CSVGGGSGELFF
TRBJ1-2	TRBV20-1	CSAREAYGYTF